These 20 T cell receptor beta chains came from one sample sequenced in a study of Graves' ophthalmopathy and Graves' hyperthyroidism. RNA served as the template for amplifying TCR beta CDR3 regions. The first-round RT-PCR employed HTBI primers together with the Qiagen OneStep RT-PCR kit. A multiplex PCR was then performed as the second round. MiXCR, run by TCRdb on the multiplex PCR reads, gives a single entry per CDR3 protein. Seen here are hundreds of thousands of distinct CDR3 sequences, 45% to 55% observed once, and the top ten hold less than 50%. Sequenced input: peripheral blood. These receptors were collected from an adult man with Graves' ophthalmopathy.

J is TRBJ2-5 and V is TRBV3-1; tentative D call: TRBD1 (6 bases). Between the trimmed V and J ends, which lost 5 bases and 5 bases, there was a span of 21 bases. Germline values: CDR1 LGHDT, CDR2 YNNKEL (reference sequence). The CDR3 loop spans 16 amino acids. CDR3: CASSTPGTPRMETQYF. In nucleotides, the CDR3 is TGTGCCAGCAGCACCCCCGGGACACCCAGGATGGAGACCCAGTACTTC.

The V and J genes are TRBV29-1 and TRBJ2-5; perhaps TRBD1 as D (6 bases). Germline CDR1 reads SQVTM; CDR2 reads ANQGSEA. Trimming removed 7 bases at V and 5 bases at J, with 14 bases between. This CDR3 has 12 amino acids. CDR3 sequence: CSAAGAGETQYF. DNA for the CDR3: TGCAGCGCTGCAGGGGCCGGGGAGACCCAGTACTTC.

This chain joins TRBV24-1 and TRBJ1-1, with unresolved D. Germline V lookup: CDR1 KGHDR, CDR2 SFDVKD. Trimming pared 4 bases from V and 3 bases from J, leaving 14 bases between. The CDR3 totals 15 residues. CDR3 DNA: TGTGCCACCAGTGACCCTAAAGGTGCGGACACTGAAGCTTTCTTT. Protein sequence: CATSDPKGADTEAFF.

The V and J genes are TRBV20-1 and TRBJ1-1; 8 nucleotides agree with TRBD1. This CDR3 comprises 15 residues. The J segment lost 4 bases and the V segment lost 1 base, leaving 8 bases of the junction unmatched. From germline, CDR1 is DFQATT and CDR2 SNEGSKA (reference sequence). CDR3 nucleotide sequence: TGCAGTGCTAGAGGTGACAGGGGCAGGGGCACTGAAGCTTTCTTT. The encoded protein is CSARGDRGRGTEAFF.

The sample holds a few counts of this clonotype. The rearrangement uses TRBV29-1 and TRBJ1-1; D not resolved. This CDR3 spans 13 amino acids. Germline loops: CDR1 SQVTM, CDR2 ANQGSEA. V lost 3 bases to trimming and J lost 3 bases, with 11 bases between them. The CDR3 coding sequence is TGCAGCGTTGAGTCCTTTAGGGACACTGAAGCTTTCTTT. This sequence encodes CSVESFRDTEAFF. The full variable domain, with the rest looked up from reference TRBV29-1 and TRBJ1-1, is SAVISQKPSRDICQRGTSLTIQCQVDSQVTMMFWYRQQPGQSLTLIATANQGSEATYESGFVIDKFPISRPNLTFSTLTVSNMSPEDSSIYLCSVESFRDTEAFFGQGTRLTVV.

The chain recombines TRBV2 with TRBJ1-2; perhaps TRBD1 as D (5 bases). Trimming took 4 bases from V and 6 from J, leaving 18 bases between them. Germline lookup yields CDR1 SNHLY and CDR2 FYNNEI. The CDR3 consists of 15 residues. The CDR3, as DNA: TGTGCCAGCAGTGTCTCACAGGAACTCGTCAATGGCTACACCTTC. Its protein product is CASSVSQELVNGYTF.

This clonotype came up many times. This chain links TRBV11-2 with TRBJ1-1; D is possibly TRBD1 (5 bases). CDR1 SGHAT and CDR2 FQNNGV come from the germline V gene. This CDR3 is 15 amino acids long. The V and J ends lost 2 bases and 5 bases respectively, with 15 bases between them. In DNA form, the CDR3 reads TGTGCCAGCAGCTTATTCCAGGGAGTGGATACTGAAGCTTTCTTT. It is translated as CASSLFQGVDTEAFF.

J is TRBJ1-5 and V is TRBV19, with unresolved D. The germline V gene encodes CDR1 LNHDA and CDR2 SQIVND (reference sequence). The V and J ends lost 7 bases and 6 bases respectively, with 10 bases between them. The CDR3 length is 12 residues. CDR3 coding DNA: TGTGCCAGTACTATGGGTGTTCAGCCCCAGCATTTT. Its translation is CASTMGVQPQHF.

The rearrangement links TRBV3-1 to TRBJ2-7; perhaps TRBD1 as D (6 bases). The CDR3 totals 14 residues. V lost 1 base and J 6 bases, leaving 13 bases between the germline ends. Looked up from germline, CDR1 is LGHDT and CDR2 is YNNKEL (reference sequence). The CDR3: CASSQAGTTREQYF. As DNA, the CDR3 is TGTGCCAGCAGCCAAGCTGGGACAACGCGCGAGCAGTACTTC.

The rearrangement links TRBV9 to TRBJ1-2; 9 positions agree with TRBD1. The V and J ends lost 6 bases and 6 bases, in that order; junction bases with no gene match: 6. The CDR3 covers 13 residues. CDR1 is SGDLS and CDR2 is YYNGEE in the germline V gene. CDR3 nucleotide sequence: TGTGCCAGCAAAGCACAGGGGGCGGATGGCTACACCTTC. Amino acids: CASKAQGADGYTF.

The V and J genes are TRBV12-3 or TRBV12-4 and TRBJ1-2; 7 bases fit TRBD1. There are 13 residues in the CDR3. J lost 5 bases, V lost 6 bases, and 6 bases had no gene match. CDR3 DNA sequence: TGTGCCAGCAGCTCGGGACAGCCTTATGGCTACACCTTC. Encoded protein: CASSSGQPYGYTF.

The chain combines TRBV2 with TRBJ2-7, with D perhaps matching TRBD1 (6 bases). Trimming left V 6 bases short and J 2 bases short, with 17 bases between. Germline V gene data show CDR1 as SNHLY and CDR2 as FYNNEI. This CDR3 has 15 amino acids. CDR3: CASSQTSDSPYEQYF. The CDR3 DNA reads TGTGCCAGCAGCCAAACATCGGACAGTCCCTACGAGCAGTACTTC. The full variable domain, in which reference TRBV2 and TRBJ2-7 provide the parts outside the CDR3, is EPEVTQTPSHQVTQMGQEVILRCVPISNHLYFYWYRQILGQKVEFLVSFYNNEISEKSEIFDDQFSVERPDGSNFTLKIRSTKLEDSAMYFCASSQTSDSPYEQYFGPGTRLTVT.

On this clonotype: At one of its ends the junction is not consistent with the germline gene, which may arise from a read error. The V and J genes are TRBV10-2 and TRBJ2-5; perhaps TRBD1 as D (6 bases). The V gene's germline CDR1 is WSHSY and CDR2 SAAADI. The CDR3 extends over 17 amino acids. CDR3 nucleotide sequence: TGTGCCAGCAGTTACTCACCCGACAGGCCCAGGGAAGAGACCCAGTACTTC. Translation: CASSYSPDRPREETQYF.

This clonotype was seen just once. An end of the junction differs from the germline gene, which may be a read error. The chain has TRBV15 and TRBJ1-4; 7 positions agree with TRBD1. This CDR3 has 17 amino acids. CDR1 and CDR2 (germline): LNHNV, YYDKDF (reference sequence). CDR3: CASSPDRESATNEKLFF. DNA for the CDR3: TGTGCCAGCAGCCCCGACAGGGAATCTGCAACTAATGAAAAACTGTTTTTT.

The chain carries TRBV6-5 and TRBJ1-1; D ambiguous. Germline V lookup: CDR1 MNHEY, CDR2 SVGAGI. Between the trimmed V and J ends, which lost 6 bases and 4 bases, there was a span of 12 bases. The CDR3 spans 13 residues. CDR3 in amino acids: CASRTGRATEAFF. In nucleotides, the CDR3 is TGTGCCAGCAGGACCGGGCGGGCCACTGAAGCTTTCTTT.

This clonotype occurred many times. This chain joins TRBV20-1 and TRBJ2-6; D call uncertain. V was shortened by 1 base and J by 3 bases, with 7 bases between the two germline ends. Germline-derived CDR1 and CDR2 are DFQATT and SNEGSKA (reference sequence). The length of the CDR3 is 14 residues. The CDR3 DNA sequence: TGCAGTGCTAGAGGGCAGATTGGGGCCAACGTCCTGACTTTC. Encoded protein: CSARGQIGANVLTF.

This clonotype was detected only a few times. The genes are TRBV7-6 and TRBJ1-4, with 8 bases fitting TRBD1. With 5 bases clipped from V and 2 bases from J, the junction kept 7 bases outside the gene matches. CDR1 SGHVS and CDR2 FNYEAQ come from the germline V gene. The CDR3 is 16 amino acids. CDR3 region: CASSQLAGGTNEKLFF. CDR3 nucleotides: TGTGCCAGCAGCCAACTCGCAGGGGGCACTAATGAAAAACTGTTTTTT.

The CDR3 region has the DNA TGTGCCAGCAGCTTAGCGGAGGGACCAGGGGCCGGGGAGCTGTTTTTT. It codes for CASSLAEGPGAGELFF. The V call is TRBV7-2, the J call TRBJ2-2; D could derive from TRBD1 or TRBD2 (6 bases each). CDR1 is SGHTA and CDR2 is FQGNSA in the germline V gene. The CDR3 loop spans 16 amino acids. V shed 0 bases and J shed 6 bases, with 14 bases lying between them. The variable domain in full, completed from reference TRBV7-2 and TRBJ2-2, reads GAGVSQSPSNKVTEKGKDVELRCDPISGHTALYWYRQSLGQGLEFLIYFQGNSAPDKSGLPSDRFSAERTGGSVSTLTIQRTQQEDSAVYLCASSLAEGPGAGELFFGEGSRLTVL.

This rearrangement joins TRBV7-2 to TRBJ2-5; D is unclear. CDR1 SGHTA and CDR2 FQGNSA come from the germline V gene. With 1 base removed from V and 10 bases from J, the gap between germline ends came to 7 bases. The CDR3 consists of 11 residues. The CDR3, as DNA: TGTGCCAGCAGCTTAGGTGCTCTCCAGTACTTC. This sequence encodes CASSLGALQYF.

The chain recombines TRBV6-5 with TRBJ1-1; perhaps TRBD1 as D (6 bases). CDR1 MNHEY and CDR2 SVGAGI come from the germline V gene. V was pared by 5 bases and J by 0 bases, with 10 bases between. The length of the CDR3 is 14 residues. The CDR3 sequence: CASSTWTVNTEAFF. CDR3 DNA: TGTGCCAGCAGTACTTGGACAGTGAACACTGAAGCTTTCTTT.